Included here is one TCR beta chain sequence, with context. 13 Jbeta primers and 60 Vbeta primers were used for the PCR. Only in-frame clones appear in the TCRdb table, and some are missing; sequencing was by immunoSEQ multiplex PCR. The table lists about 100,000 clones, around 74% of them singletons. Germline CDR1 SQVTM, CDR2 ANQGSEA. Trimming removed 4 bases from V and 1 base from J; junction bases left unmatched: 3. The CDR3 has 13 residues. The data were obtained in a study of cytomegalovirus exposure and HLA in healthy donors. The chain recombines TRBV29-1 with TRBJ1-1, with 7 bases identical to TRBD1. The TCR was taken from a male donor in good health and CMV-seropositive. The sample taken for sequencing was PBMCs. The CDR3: CSVGDRQNTEAFF. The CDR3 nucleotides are TGCAGCGTTGGGGACAGACAGAACACTGAAGCTTTCTTT. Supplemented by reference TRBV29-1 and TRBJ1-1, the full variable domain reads SAVISQKPSRDICQRGTSLTIQCQVDSQVTMMFWYRQQPGQSLTLIATANQGSEATYESGFVIDKFPISRPNLTFSTLTVSNMSPEDSSIYLCSVGDRQNTEAFFGQGTRLTVV.